Shown below are 24 T cell receptor beta chains from a single sample sequenced in a study of cytomegalovirus exposure and HLA in healthy donors. The repertoire was sequenced with immunoSEQ multiplex PCR; TCRdb's copy has only in-frame clones and lacks some. This sample has about 110,000 clones, with over 75% found just once. Sequencing was done on a sample of PBMCs. The receptors were gathered from a woman between 18 and 29 years old in good health and CMV-seronegative.

The rearrangement links TRBV30 to TRBJ2-2; 9 bases line up with TRBD1. CDR3 size: 17 residues. CDR1 and CDR2 from the germline V gene are GTSNPN and SVGIG (reference sequence). V lost 2 bases, J lost 4 bases, and 11 bases stayed unmatched. The CDR3 spells CAWSSSWGTGSTGELFF. The CDR3 bases are TGTGCCTGGAGTTCATCATGGGGGACAGGGTCCACCGGGGAGCTGTTTTTT.

This clone was seen just once. The chain recombines TRBV4-1 with TRBJ1-5, with TRBD1 matching over 11 bases. CDR1 and CDR2 from the germline V gene are MGHRA and YSYEKL. The CDR3 runs 19 residues. Trimming at V came to 0 bases and at J to 0 bases, leaving 7 bases not matched to a gene. The CDR3 sequence is CASSQDLRDRGYSNQPQHF. CDR3 nucleotides: TGCGCCAGCAGCCAAGATCTCCGGGACAGGGGGTATAGCAATCAGCCCCAGCATTTT.

The chain employs TRBV5-6 and TRBJ2-7; D is perhaps TRBD1 (6 bases). V was shortened by 0 bases and J by 4 bases, with 8 bases between the two germline ends. CDR1 and CDR2 from the germline V gene are SGHDT and YYEEEE. The CDR3 contains 13 residues. CDR3 nucleotide sequence: TGTGCCAGCAGCTTGGACAGGGCTTACGAGCAGTACTTC. The encoded protein is CASSLDRAYEQYF.

This rearrangement joins TRBV5-6 to TRBJ2-4; a weak D match, TRBD2 (7 bases). V lost 4 bases and J 6 bases, leaving 17 bases between the germline ends. Germline V gene lookup returns CDR1 SGHDT and CDR2 YYEEEE. CDR3 length: 15 amino acids. Here the CDR3 reads CASSLGGGTANIQYF. Written as DNA, the CDR3 is TGTGCCAGCAGCCTGGGGGGGGGCACCGCAAACATTCAGTACTTC.

The CDR3 region is CASSTTLQGEETQYF. For the CDR3, the DNA is TGCGCCAGCAGCACAACGTTACAGGGGGAAGAGACCCAGTACTTC. The chain employs TRBV5-1 and TRBJ2-5; 8 bases map to TRBD1. The CDR3 consists of 15 residues. Germline V CDR1 and CDR2: SGHRS, YFSETQ. V lost 4 bases to trimming and J lost 3 bases; unmatched junction nucleotides: 8.

This chain connects TRBV4-1 to TRBJ1-4; D may be TRBD1 (5 bases). The germline gives CDR1 MGHRA, CDR2 YSYEKL. V lost 4 bases, J lost 0 bases, and 12 bases lay in between. This CDR3 contains 16 residues. The CDR3 nucleotides read TGCGCCAGCAGCCGGGACGGGGGTGCAACTAATGAAAAACTGTTTTTT. Its translation: CASSRDGGATNEKLFF.

The V gene is TRBV2, the J gene TRBJ1-4; D may be TRBD1 (5 bases). Germline V gene data show CDR1 as SNHLY and CDR2 as FYNNEI. There are 13 residues in the CDR3. V lost 3 bases and J 5 bases, leaving 7 bases between the germline ends. For the CDR3, the DNA is TGTGCCAGCAGTGACAGGGTGAATGAAAAACTGTTTTTT. Protein: CASSDRVNEKLFF.

The gene calls are TRBV15 and TRBJ2-3, with D uncertain. Germline CDR1 is LNHNV and CDR2 is YYDKDF (reference sequence). With 4 bases removed from V and 2 bases from J, the gap between germline ends came to 7 bases. The CDR3 length is 13 residues. The CDR3 here is CATSILFTDTQYF. The DNA for the CDR3 is TGTGCCACCAGCATTTTATTCACAGATACGCAGTATTTT.

This clone was counted a few times. V gene TRBV18 combines with J gene TRBJ2-7; 12 bases agree with TRBD2. V trimming: 3 bases; J trimming: 4 bases; junction bases outside the gene matches: 7. CDR1 is KGHSH, CDR2 LQKENI, per germline. There are 16 residues in the CDR3. The CDR3 region has the DNA TGTGCCAGCTCACCGGTGACTAGCGGGGGTTCTTACGAGCAGTACTTC. This gives the protein CASSPVTSGGSYEQYF.

Only one count was recorded for this clone. The chain joins TRBV2 to TRBJ2-7, with a possible D match to TRBD1 (5 bases). Trimming shortened V by 1 base and J by 0 bases, and 7 bases separated the two germline ends. CDR3 size: 14 residues. Germline CDR1 and CDR2: SNHLY and FYNNEI. The CDR3 DNA follows: TGTGCCAGCAGTGAAGAGGGGTACTCCTACGAGCAGTACTTC. It codes for CASSEEGYSYEQYF.

The V gene is TRBV28, the J gene TRBJ1-1; 8 nucleotides line up with TRBD1. CDR1 is MDHEN and CDR2 is SYDVKM in the germline V gene. The V segment lost 5 bases and the J segment 6 bases; nucleotides outside the gene matches: 14. This CDR3 is 16 amino acids long. The chain's CDR3 is CASSLARTGLVAEAFF. The DNA for the CDR3 is TGTGCCAGCAGTCTCGCCCGGACAGGGTTGGTCGCTGAAGCTTTCTTT.

This chain connects TRBV4-1 to TRBJ2-3; 7 bases align to TRBD1. This CDR3 has 16 residues. The V segment lost 4 bases and the J segment 1 base; nucleotides outside the gene matches: 8. Germline V lookup: CDR1 MGHRA, CDR2 YSYEKL. The CDR3 here is CASSPQGVAGTDTQYF. CDR3 nucleotides: TGCGCCAGCAGCCCGCAGGGGGTGGCGGGCACAGATACGCAGTATTTT.

The CDR3 DNA reads as TGTGCCACCAGCCCGGGGACCGGGACTGAAACCTACGAGCAGTACTTC. This codes for CATSPGTGTETYEQYF. V is TRBV15 and J is TRBJ2-7; D might be TRBD2 (6 bases). CDR3 length equals 16 residues. Germline assignment: CDR1 LNHNV and CDR2 YYDKDF (reference sequence). The V gene lost 5 bases and the J gene lost 2 bases, with 19 bases spanning the gap.

This clone was recorded a few times. This sequence joins TRBV10-3 and TRBJ1-2; D might be TRBD1 (5 bases). This CDR3 spans 12 amino acids. In germline, CDR1 is ENHRY, CDR2 SYGVKD. Between the trimmed V and J ends, which lost 9 bases and 5 bases, there was a span of 13 bases. Here the CDR3 reads CAIQEPSYGYTF. Here the CDR3 DNA reads TGTGCCATACAGGAGCCCTCGTATGGCTACACCTTC.

The genes are TRBV6-1 and TRBJ2-5, with 10 positions matching TRBD1. The V and J ends lost 5 bases and 5 bases, in that order; junction bases with no gene match: 8. Germline CDR1 MNHNS, CDR2 SASEGT. CDR3 length: 15 amino acids. In DNA form, the CDR3 reads TGTGCCAGCAGTCGGGACAGGGGATTTGGGGAGACCCAGTACTTC. This encodes CASSRDRGFGETQYF.

The chain couples TRBV5-1 to TRBJ1-1, with D possibly TRBD1 on 6 matching bases. CDR1 and CDR2 (germline): SGHRS, YFSETQ. CDR3 length: 11 residues. V gave up 2 bases and J gave up 8 bases, with 7 bases separating them. Here the CDR3 DNA reads TGCGCCAGCAGCTTTGGACAGGAAGCTTTCTTT. Protein product: CASSFGQEAFF. The full variable domain, with the rest looked up from reference TRBV5-1 and TRBJ1-1, is KAGVTQTPRYLIKTRGQQVTLSCSPISGHRSVSWYQQTPGQGLQFLFEYFSETQRNKGNFPGRFSGRQFSNSRSEMNVSTLELGDSALYLCASSFGQEAFFGQGTRLTVV.

The rearrangement joins TRBV19 to TRBJ2-7; 9 bases fit TRBD2. The CDR3 consists of 15 residues. With V trimmed by 5 bases and J by 2 bases, 7 bases remained unmatched. The germline CDR1 and CDR2 sequences are LNHDA and SQIVND (reference sequence). The CDR3 coding sequence is TGTGCCAGTAGTGTGACGACTAGCGGTGCCTACGAGCAGTACTTC. It translates to CASSVTTSGAYEQYF.

The genes are TRBV29-1 and TRBJ1-1; tentatively, D is TRBD1 (6 bases). This CDR3 spans 15 amino acids. Trimming left V 5 bases short and J 1 base short, with 17 bases between. Per germline, CDR1 SQVTM and CDR2 ANQGSEA. The CDR3 protein is CSVRNLPGQNTEAFF. The CDR3 nucleotides are TGCAGCGTTCGGAACTTACCGGGACAGAACACTGAAGCTTTCTTT.

This clone was picked up a small number of times. The chain recombines TRBV7-2 with TRBJ2-7; 11 nucleotides line up with TRBD2. CDR1 and CDR2 from the germline V gene are SGHTA and FQGNSA. After removal of 5 bases from V and 12 bases from J, the junction contained 15 bases not matched to a gene. CDR3 length: 15 residues. CDR3 residues: CASSTGGTSGGRGYF. CDR3 sequence (DNA): TGTGCCAGCAGCACTGGCGGAACTAGCGGGGGTCGGGGGTACTTC.

The V and J genes are TRBV7-9 and TRBJ1-2, with no clear D. The CDR3 totals 15 residues. Germline V CDR1 and CDR2: SEHNR, FQNEAQ (reference sequence). The V end lost 3 bases, the J end lost 1 base, and 12 bases lay between the germline ends. CDR3 protein: CASSFDGEVNYGYTF. The CDR3 DNA reads as TGTGCCAGCAGCTTTGACGGGGAAGTTAACTATGGCTACACCTTC.

The chain links TRBV5-1 to TRBJ2-7; 8 nucleotides agree with TRBD1. After removal of 4 bases from V and 3 bases from J, the junction contained 0 bases not matched to a gene. Per the germline V gene, CDR1 is SGHRS and CDR2 is YFSETQ. This CDR3 contains 12 residues. CDR3 residues: CASSGQGYEQYF. The CDR3, as DNA: TGCGCCAGCAGCGGACAGGGCTACGAGCAGTACTTC.

The J gene is TRBJ2-1, the V gene TRBV7-2, with 8 positions matching TRBD1. V dropped 5 bases and J dropped 7; count of bases not matched to a gene: 4. CDR3 length equals 13 residues. CDR1 SGHTA and CDR2 FQGNSA come from the germline V gene. CDR3 amino acids: CASSRQGLNEQFF. In nucleotides, the CDR3 is TGTGCCAGCAGCCGACAGGGGTTGAATGAGCAGTTCTTC.

The chain employs TRBV9 and TRBJ2-2, with a weak D call TRBD1 (6 bases). CDR3 length: 15 amino acids. Germline CDR1 is SGDLS and CDR2 is YYNGEE. Trimming removed 1 base from V and 3 bases from J, with 10 bases in between. The CDR3 region has the DNA TGTGCCAGCAGCGTAACACAGGGAGACACCGGGGAGCTGTTTTTT. This codes for CASSVTQGDTGELFF.

This clone was picked up a small number of times. The V and J genes are TRBV7-3 and TRBJ2-1; D remains ambiguous. Germline lookup yields CDR1 SGHTA and CDR2 FQGTGA. V gave up 6 bases and J gave up 4 bases, with 16 bases separating them. CDR3 length: 15 residues. The CDR3 nucleotides read TGTGCCAGCAGTCCGATCAGGCCTCTTTACAATGAGCAGTTCTTC. It translates to CASSPIRPLYNEQFF.